This T cell receptor beta chain was observed in a study of radiotherapy plus CTLA-4 blockade in lung cancer. Across the whole study: Around 20% of enrolled patients responded objectively, and around 30% had disease control. Findings and limits, study-wide: Blood TCR clones of tumor origin expanded after radiotherapy plus ipilimumab. Early blood T cell clone dynamics reportedly forecast response best, with interferon-beta.

V was trimmed by 4 bases and J by 0 bases, leaving 13 bases between them. Germline V gene lookup returns CDR1 SNHLY and CDR2 FYNNEI. The CDR3 length is 15 residues. Profiled with immunoSEQ multiplex PCR; TCRdb holds only in-frame clones, not every one. The sample yields 25,000 to 35,000 clones, about 70% seen once. Note on this clone: Its antigen remains unidentified.

CTLA-4 blockade using ipilimumab, together with focal radiation, was received by patients with chemo-refractory metastatic non-small-cell lung cancer. The specimen comprised peripheral blood, sampled from a patient treated with radiotherapy plus ipilimumab. The source is a human donor with non-small cell lung cancer whose response to radiotherapy plus ipilimumab could not be evaluated. J is TRBJ2-7 and V is TRBV2; D perhaps matches TRBD1 (6 bases). The CDR3 DNA reads as TGTGCCAGCAGTGGTCTAACAGGGAGCTCCTACGAGCAGTACTTC. Its protein is CASSGLTGSSYEQYF. Combining the CDR3 with reference TRBV2 and TRBJ2-7 gives the whole variable domain EPEVTQTPSHQVTQMGQEVILRCVPISNHLYFYWYRQILGQKVEFLVSFYNNEISEKSEIFDDQFSVERPDGSNFTLKIRSTKLEDSAMYFCASSGLTGSSYEQYFGPGTRLTVT.